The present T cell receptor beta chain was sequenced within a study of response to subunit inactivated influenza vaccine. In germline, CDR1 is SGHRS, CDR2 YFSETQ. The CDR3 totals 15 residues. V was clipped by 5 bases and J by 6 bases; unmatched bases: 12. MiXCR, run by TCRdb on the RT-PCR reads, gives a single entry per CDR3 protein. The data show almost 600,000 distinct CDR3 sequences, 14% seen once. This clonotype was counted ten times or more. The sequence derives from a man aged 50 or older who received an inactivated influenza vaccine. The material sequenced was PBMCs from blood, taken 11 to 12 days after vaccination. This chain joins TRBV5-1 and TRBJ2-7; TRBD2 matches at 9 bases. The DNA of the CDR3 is TGCGCCAGCAGGCCGTCGGGACTAGCCGATGTCGAGCAGTACTTC. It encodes CASRPSGLADVEQYF.